One and the same sample provided the 15 T cell receptor beta chains below, sequenced in a study of CD8+CD57+ T cells in acquired aplastic anemia. The patients chosen for sequencing had shown expansion of CD8+CD57+ cells (detected by flow cytometry). Genomic DNA constituted the template upon which TCR beta VDJ and CDR3 profiling was performed. Via MiXCR, TCRdb re-called the reads, giving one row per CDR3 protein. The sample holds 150,000 to 200,000 distinct CDR3 sequences, around half seen once. What was sequenced was sorted CD4+, CD8+, or CD8+CD57+ T cells (not recorded which) from PBMCs. The receptors shown here come from a human donor with aplastic anemia.

This clonotype occurred many times. The genes are TRBV12-5 and TRBJ2-5; 9 bases match TRBD1. Germline V gene sequence: CDR1 LGHNT, CDR2 FRNRAP. Losses at the gene ends were 1 base for V and 5 bases for J; bases not matched to a gene: 5. The CDR3 is 15 amino acids. CDR3 loop: CASGLDGQGRETQYF. CDR3 nucleotides: TGTGCTAGTGGTTTGGACGGACAGGGGAGGGAGACCCAGTACTTC.

The chain couples TRBV2 to TRBJ1-5; D gene uncertain. Trimming took off 3 bases at V and 0 bases at J, with 6 bases between the two ends. The CDR3 covers 14 residues. The germline CDR1 and CDR2 sequences are SNHLY and FYNNEI. The CDR3, as DNA: TGTGCCAGCAGTGACGGAGTTAGCAATCAGCCCCAGCATTTT. Protein sequence: CASSDGVSNQPQHF.

This clonotype appeared many times. The chain combines TRBV4-1 with TRBJ2-7; D gene unclear. CDR1 and CDR2 (germline): MGHRA, YSYEKL. V lost 4 bases and J lost 4, with 11 bases in between. The CDR3 has 13 amino acids. CDR3 amino acids: CASSLNAGYEQYF. CDR3 coding DNA: TGCGCCAGCAGCCTCAACGCCGGTTACGAGCAGTACTTC.

The DNA of the CDR3 is TGTGCCAGCAGCGTAATGGGTCAGGACAGCTCCTATAATTCACCCCTCCACTTT. Protein: CASSVMGQDSSYNSPLHF. The chain has TRBV9 and TRBJ1-6, with D perhaps TRBD1 (6 bases). The V end was cut by 1 base, the J end by 0 bases, with 14 bases between. Germline V CDR1 and CDR2: SGDLS, YYNGEE. The CDR3 extends over 18 amino acids.

The V call is TRBV27, the J call TRBJ1-6, with 8 bases identical to TRBD1. CDR3 length equals 16 residues. The V segment lost 5 bases and the J segment 7 bases; nucleotides outside the gene matches: 10. Germline CDR1 MNHEY, CDR2 SMNVEV (reference sequence). The CDR3 is CASSVQQDRGNSPLHF. The CDR3 coding sequence is TGTGCCAGCAGTGTCCAACAAGACAGGGGCAATTCACCCCTCCACTTT.

This chain's CDR3 is CASGPRGPGNTIYF. CDR3 in DNA: TGTGCCAGCGGCCCCCGGGGCCCAGGAAACACCATATATTTT. This chain connects TRBV2 to TRBJ1-3, with a tentative D call TRBD1 (5 bases). The CDR3 spans 14 residues. V lost 8 bases and J lost 4, with 15 bases in between. CDR1 SNHLY and CDR2 FYNNEI come from the germline V gene.

The J gene is TRBJ2-7, the V gene TRBV7-9; D may match TRBD1 or TRBD2 (5 bases each). The CDR3 runs 15 residues. Germline assignment: CDR1 SEHNR and CDR2 FQNEAQ (reference sequence). Trimming removed 1 base at V and 1 base at J, with 11 bases between. The CDR3 coding sequence is TGTGCCAGCAGCTTAGATGGGGGTGCATCCTACGAGCAGTACTTC. Its translation: CASSLDGGASYEQYF.

As to this clonotype: Given the absence of the conserved phenylalanine or tryptophan at the CDR3 end, a read error is likely. The limits of the CDR3 on the DNA are not certain, so only TCRdb's listed CDR3 is given. The chain has TRBV19 and TRBJ1-2. Germline values: CDR1 LNHDA, CDR2 SQIVND (reference sequence). Ends included, the CDR3 has 11 residues. The CDR3 reads CASSIGMEPAL.

The chain uses TRBV2 and TRBJ2-3; no definite D call. V lost 4 bases and J 7 bases, leaving 3 bases between the germline ends. The CDR3 runs to 10 residues. The germline CDR1 and CDR2 sequences are SNHLY and FYNNEI. CDR3 region: CASSANTQYF. DNA for the CDR3: TGTGCCAGCAGTGCTAATACGCAGTATTTT.

Only a few counts were recorded for this clonotype. A read error may be the cause here, since a much bigger clone is one base away. The chain combines TRBV20-1 with TRBJ2-1; D is possibly TRBD1 (5 bases). CDR1 and CDR2 from the germline V gene are DFQATT and SNEGSKA (reference sequence). Trimming stripped 6 bases from V and 8 bases from J, with 14 bases between. The CDR3 extends over 12 amino acids. The CDR3 region is CSADDSVHEQFF. Here the CDR3 DNA reads TGCAGTGCCGACGACAGTGTACATGAGCAGTTCTTC.

Notes on this clonotype: This may stem from a read error, because a much larger clone lies one nucleotide away. The rearrangement uses TRBV6-2 or TRBV6-3 and TRBJ2-5; D unresolved. The CDR3 is 14 amino acids. Per germline, CDR1 MNHEY and CDR2 SVGEGT. CDR3: CTSSYLTLQETQYF. The CDR3 DNA follows: TGTACCAGCAGTTACCTTACGCTTCAAGAGACCCAGTACTTC.

The V and J genes are TRBV29-1 and TRBJ1-1, with 8 bases fitting TRBD1. This CDR3 is built from 15 residues. Germline loops: CDR1 SQVTM, CDR2 ANQGSEA. Trimming at V came to 6 bases and at J to 4 bases, leaving 13 bases not matched to a gene. The CDR3 coding sequence is TGCAGCGTCGGGGGGGTACAGGGGGAGGCCACTGAAGCTTTCTTT. Amino acids: CSVGGVQGEATEAFF.

About this clonotype itself: This sequence may be a read error, since a much larger clone differs from it by one base. The rearrangement links TRBV14 to TRBJ2-4; D tentatively fits TRBD1 or TRBD2 (6 bases each). V was cut by 6 bases and J by 11 bases, with 17 bases left in between. Germline V gives CDR1 SGHDN, CDR2 FVKESK. The CDR3 loop spans 13 amino acids. The DNA of the CDR3 is TGTGCCAGCAGTCTAAGGGGGGCAGACTTTCAGTACTTC. Translating it yields CASSLRGADFQYF. Full variable domain (missing parts from reference TRBV14 and TRBJ2-4): EAGVTQFPSHSVIEKGQTVTLRCDPISGHDNLYWYRRVMGKEIKFLLHFVKESKQDESGMPNNRFLAERTGGTYSTLKVQPAELEDSGVYFCASSLRGADFQYFGAGTRLSVL.

The table lists this clonotype with many counts. V usage is TRBV3-1 and J usage is TRBJ2-7; D is perhaps TRBD1 (6 bases). This CDR3 contains 14 residues. Germline-derived CDR1 and CDR2 are LGHDT and YNNKEL (reference sequence). Between the trimmed V and J ends, which lost 0 bases and 6 bases, there was a span of 12 bases. CDR3 residues: CASSQDLGAGEQYF. The CDR3, as DNA: TGTGCCAGCAGCCAAGATCTGGGGGCCGGCGAGCAGTACTTC.

This clonotype was recorded at least ten times. The chain combines TRBV5-5 with TRBJ2-5, with D hard to call. Trimming stripped 4 bases from V and 1 base from J, with 5 bases between. Germline CDR1 SGHKS, CDR2 YYEKEE (reference sequence). The CDR3 consists of 12 residues. The DNA of the CDR3 is TGTGCCAGCAGCGTATTCCAAGAGACCCAGTACTTC. Translating gives CASSVFQETQYF. Full variable domain (missing parts from reference TRBV5-5 and TRBJ2-5): DAGVTQSPTHLIKTRGQQVTLRCSPISGHKSVSWYQQVLGQGPQFIFQYYEKEERGRGNFPDRFSARQFPNYSSELNVNALLLGDSALYLCASSVFQETQYFGPGTRLLVL.